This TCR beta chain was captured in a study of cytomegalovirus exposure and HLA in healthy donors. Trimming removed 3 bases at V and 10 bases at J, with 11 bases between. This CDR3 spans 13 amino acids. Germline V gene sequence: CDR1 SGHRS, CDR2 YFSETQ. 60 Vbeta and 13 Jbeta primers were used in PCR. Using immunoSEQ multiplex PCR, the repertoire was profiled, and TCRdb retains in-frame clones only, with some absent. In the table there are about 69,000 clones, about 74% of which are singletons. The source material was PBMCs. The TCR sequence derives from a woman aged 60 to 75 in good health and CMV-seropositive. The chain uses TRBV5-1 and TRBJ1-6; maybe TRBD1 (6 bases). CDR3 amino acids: CASSSVTGSPLHF. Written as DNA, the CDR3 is TGCGCCAGCAGCTCAGTCACAGGGTCACCCCTCCACTTT.